This entry lists 27 T cell receptor beta chains sequenced from one sample in a study of PD-1 blockade in classical Hodgkin lymphoma. Clones were read by immunoSEQ multiplex PCR, and TCRdb kept only the in-frame ones, dropping some. The data show 12,000 or so clones, roughly 81% seen once. Time point: cycle 4 day 1 (C4D1), after 5 to 7 weeks of nivolumab. Each of the patients experienced relapse following autologous stem cell transplantation, and their brentuximab vedotin exposure differed. After thawing, PBMCs were subjected to magnetic negative selection to isolate CD8+ T cells. The source material was CD8+ T cells from blood, sampled before the fourth cycle of nivolumab. The source is a human donor with classical Hodgkin lymphoma. The donor label of this sample is uncertain.

The chain carries TRBV10-3 and TRBJ2-6; no clear D gene. The germline V and J ends were trimmed by 4 bases and 4 bases, with 11 bases remaining between them. Germline lookup yields CDR1 ENHRY and CDR2 SYGVKD. The CDR3 is 15 residues long. CDR3 nucleotide sequence: TGTGCCATCAGTGCGACGACGTGGGGGGCCAACGTCCTGACTTTC. Translation gives CAISATTWGANVLTF.

J is TRBJ2-3 and V is TRBV15; unclear D gene. Germline V gives CDR1 LNHNV, CDR2 YYDKDF (reference sequence). This CDR3 has 13 amino acids. V was clipped by 5 bases and J by 0 bases, with 6 bases between them. This CDR3 reads CATSGWSTDTQYF. CDR3 sequence (DNA): TGTGCCACCAGCGGCTGGAGCACAGATACGCAGTATTTT.

CDR3 sequence reads: CASSHGGEAFF. Here the CDR3 DNA reads TGTGCCAGCAGCCACGGGGGGGAAGCTTTCTTT. The chain has TRBV6-5 and TRBJ1-1, with TRBD1 as a possible D gene (5 bases). CDR3 length: 11 amino acids. Per germline, CDR1 MNHEY and CDR2 SVGAGI. V was pared by 6 bases and J by 8 bases, with 10 bases between.

The CDR3 bases are TGTGCCAGCAGCGACCGGTCGAGCTCTGGAAACACCATATATTTT. Amino acids: CASSDRSSSGNTIYF. The rearrangement links TRBV21-1 to TRBJ1-3. TRBV21-1 has pseudogene status. The CDR3 extends over 15 amino acids.

The rearrangement uses TRBV21-1 and TRBJ2-5; TRBD2, the table's D call, was not compared with the DNA. TRBV21-1 is a known pseudogene. The CDR3 is made up of 14 amino acids. CDR3 residues: CASSTGLGCETQYF. The CDR3 DNA is TGTGCCAGCAGCACGGGACTAGGATGTGAGACCCAGTACTTC.

The V gene is TRBV2, the J gene TRBJ1-1; D unclear. CDR3 length: 14 amino acids. Germline V gives CDR1 SNHLY, CDR2 FYNNEI. Trimming cost V 2 bases and J 5 bases, with 12 bases left between them. Written as DNA, the CDR3 is TGTGCCAGCAGTGAAATTGCTTTGGGGACTGAAGCTTTCTTT. The encoded protein is CASSEIALGTEAFF.

The chain joins TRBV10-2 to TRBJ1-1; D possibly corresponds to TRBD1 (6 bases). The CDR3 covers 12 residues. Germline-derived CDR1 and CDR2 are WSHSY and SAAADI. Trimming took off 2 bases at V and 10 bases at J, with 11 bases between the two ends. CDR3 protein: CASSEGGPRAFF. CDR3 bases: TGCGCCAGCAGTGAGGGGGGCCCGAGAGCTTTCTTT.

The genes are TRBV5-5 and TRBJ2-1; 9 bases agree with TRBD1. This CDR3 has 16 amino acids. Trimming removed 3 bases from V and 2 bases from J; junction bases left unmatched: 6. Germline CDR1 is SGHKS and CDR2 is YYEKEE (reference sequence). CDR3 in amino acids: CASSWITGGAYNEQFF. The CDR3 nucleotides are TGTGCCAGCAGCTGGATTACAGGGGGCGCCTACAATGAGCAGTTCTTC.

The V and J genes are TRBV7-2 and TRBJ1-4, with D hard to call. The germline gives CDR1 SGHTA, CDR2 FQGNSA. The CDR3 contains 15 residues. Deletions cut 2 bases from V and 7 bases from J, with 14 bases between. CDR3 sequence: CASSLSGRPSEKLFF. The CDR3 DNA reads TGTGCCAGCAGCTTATCGGGTAGGCCAAGTGAAAAACTGTTTTTT.

This clone has a single count. The chain employs TRBV7-9 and TRBJ2-7; D gene uncertain. This CDR3 has 12 residues. V shed 5 bases and J shed 7 bases, with 12 bases lying between them. The germline V gene encodes CDR1 SEHNR and CDR2 FQNEAQ (reference sequence). The CDR3 protein is CASSDSSSEQYF. CDR3 DNA sequence: TGTGCCAGCAGCGACTCCAGCTCAGAGCAGTACTTC.

This CDR3 is CASSLILAGVGSYNEQFF. The CDR3 coding sequence is TGTGCCAGCAGTTTAATCCTAGCGGGAGTTGGTAGTTACAATGAGCAGTTCTTC. The chain employs TRBV27 and TRBJ2-1; 10 nucleotides match TRBD2. The V gene end was trimmed by 2 bases and the J gene end by 4 bases; junction bases not matched to a gene: 11. The CDR3 totals 18 residues. The germline CDR1 and CDR2 sequences are MNHEY and SMNVEV (reference sequence).

The chain joins TRBV4-1 to TRBJ1-2; D might be TRBD1 (6 bases). Trimming cost V 0 bases and J 0 bases, with 14 bases left between them. The CDR3 is made up of 17 amino acids. The germline V gene encodes CDR1 MGHRA and CDR2 YSYEKL. Here the CDR3 DNA reads TGCGCCAGCAGCCAAGAGGACAGAGGGATGGCTAACTATGGCTACACCTTC. It translates to CASSQEDRGMANYGYTF.

V is TRBV28 and J is TRBJ1-5; no firm D call. The CDR3 is 16 amino acids. Deletions cut 3 bases from V and 1 base from J, with 13 bases between. Germline V CDR1 and CDR2: MDHEN, SYDVKM. CDR3 nucleotides: TGTGCCAGCAGTTTTTTGGGTGGAGAAAGCAATCAGCCCCAGCATTTT. Encoded protein: CASSFLGGESNQPQHF.

The chain combines TRBV6-5 with TRBJ1-2; D unresolved. This CDR3 contains 14 residues. CDR1 MNHEY and CDR2 SVGAGI come from the germline V gene. The ends were cut back, 0 bases at V and 2 bases at J, with 7 bases in the middle. CDR3 in DNA: TGTGCCAGCAGTTACTCGGCGGCAAACTATGGCTACACCTTC. This gives the protein CASSYSAANYGYTF.

V is TRBV30 and J is TRBJ2-3, with 7 nucleotides matching TRBD1. The V segment lost 5 bases and the J segment 6 bases; nucleotides outside the gene matches: 5. The CDR3 extends over 12 amino acids. Germline values: CDR1 GTSNPN, CDR2 SVGIG (reference sequence). The CDR3, as DNA: TGTGCCTGGCTCCCGACAGGGGATACGCAGTATTTT. This gives the protein CAWLPTGDTQYF. Together with reference TRBV30 and TRBJ2-3, the CDR3 gives the full variable domain: SQTIHQWPATLVQPVGSPLSLECTVEGTSNPNLYWYRQAAGRGLQLLFYSVGIGQISSEVPQNLSASRPQDRQFILSSKKLLLSDSGFYLCAWLPTGDTQYFGPGTRLTVL.

This chain links TRBV10-1 with TRBJ2-7; TRBD1 matches at 7 bases. Trimming cost V 4 bases and J 2 bases; bases outside gene matches: 5. Germline V gene data show CDR1 as WNHNN and CDR2 as SYGVQD (reference sequence). The CDR3 loop spans 14 amino acids. As DNA, the CDR3 is TGCGCCAGCAGTGGGGACAGACGAACCTACGAGCAGTACTTC. Translated: CASSGDRRTYEQYF.

The chain employs TRBV19 and TRBJ2-3; 8 positions agree with TRBD1. J was trimmed by 2 bases and V by 5 bases; bases with no gene match: 9. CDR3 length: 16 residues. Germline CDR1 and CDR2: LNHDA and SQIVND (reference sequence). CDR3 DNA: TGTGCCAGTAGTGACAGGGACAGGCTGACCACAGATACGCAGTATTTT. Amino acids: CASSDRDRLTTDTQYF.

The chain joins TRBV7-2 to TRBJ2-1; D could derive from TRBD1 or TRBD2 (6 bases each). The CDR3 totals 13 residues. V shed 0 bases and J shed 10 bases, with 10 bases lying between them. Germline CDR1 and CDR2: SGHTA and FQGNSA. CDR3: CASSLAGAGEQFF. The CDR3, as DNA: TGTGCCAGCAGCTTAGCGGGGGCGGGGGAGCAGTTCTTC.

The chain combines TRBV12-5 with TRBJ2-7, with 10 bases fitting TRBD1. From germline, CDR1 is LGHNT and CDR2 FRNRAP. This CDR3 is 15 amino acids long. V gave up 1 base and J gave up 4 bases; unmatched junction bases: 4. The CDR3 DNA reads TGTGCTAGTGGTTTGGCAGACAGGGGGCTATACGAGCAGTACTTC. It specifies CASGLADRGLYEQYF.

This clone showed up just once. The rearrangement joins TRBV4-1 to TRBJ1-1, with 9 positions matching TRBD1. V dropped 5 bases and J dropped 1; count of bases not matched to a gene: 5. The germline gives CDR1 MGHRA, CDR2 YSYEKL. The CDR3 extends over 15 amino acids. Here the CDR3 DNA reads TGCGCCAGCAGCACATACAGGGGGCGGAACACTGAAGCTTTCTTT. Residues: CASSTYRGRNTEAFF.

This sequence joins TRBV11-2 and TRBJ1-1; 7 bases align to TRBD1. This CDR3 spans 13 amino acids. V shed 6 bases and J 0 bases; nucleotides not matched to a gene: 1. The germline V gene has CDR1 SGHAT and CDR2 FQNNGV. The CDR3 spells CASRGQLNTEAFF. Here the CDR3 DNA reads TGTGCCAGCAGGGGACAGTTGAACACTGAAGCTTTCTTT.

Details on this clone: The CDR3 does not close with the conserved phenylalanine or tryptophan, likely indicating a read error. The chain carries TRBV5-4 and TRBJ2-7; TRBD2 matches at 12 bases. Trimming at V came to 2 bases and at J to 7 bases, leaving 7 bases not matched to a gene. This CDR3 comprises 15 residues. From germline, CDR1 is SGHNT and CDR2 YYREEE (reference sequence). The CDR3 nucleotides read TGTGCCAGCAGCTTCACACTAGCGGGAGGAGGGGAGCAGTACCTC. This codes for CASSFTLAGGGEQYL.

The V call is TRBV7-8, the J call TRBJ2-7, with TRBD2 matching 7 bases. Germline V gene sequence: CDR1 SGHVS, CDR2 FQNEAQ. The CDR3 sequence is 14 residues long. With 5 bases clipped from V and 4 bases from J, the junction kept 8 bases outside the gene matches. CDR3 region: CASSRPLAEYEQYF. Here the CDR3 DNA reads TGTGCCAGCAGCCGGCCCCTAGCGGAATACGAGCAGTACTTC. The whole variable domain, remainder taken from reference TRBV7-8 and TRBJ2-7, is GAGVSQSPRYKVAKRGQDVALRCDPISGHVSLFWYQQALGQGPEFLTYFQNEAQLDKSGLPSDRFFAERPEGSVSTLKIQRTQQEDSAVYLCASSRPLAEYEQYFGPGTRLTVT.

The J gene is TRBJ1-1, the V gene TRBV15; D remains ambiguous. V lost 1 base and J lost 1, with 16 bases in between. The CDR3 covers 17 residues. Germline-derived CDR1 and CDR2 are LNHNV and YYDKDF (reference sequence). As DNA, the CDR3 is TGTGCCACCAGCAGAGCCCCTAGGAGCCTCGGGAACACTGAAGCTTTCTTT. Translated: CATSRAPRSLGNTEAFF.

This clone was detected a few times. The chain joins TRBV7-4 to TRBJ1-3; D call uncertain. The ends were cut back, 7 bases at V and 4 bases at J, with 14 bases in the middle. The CDR3 covers 14 residues. CDR1 is SGHVT, CDR2 SQSDAQ, per germline. CDR3 sequence reads: CASTRFGLGNTIYF. CDR3 nucleotide sequence: TGTGCCAGCACCCGGTTTGGGTTGGGAAACACCATATATTTT.

This chain uses TRBV7-9 with TRBJ1-1; TRBD1 matches 7 bases. The CDR3 is 14 residues long. Germline CDR1 reads SEHNR; CDR2 reads FQNEAQ (reference sequence). With V trimmed by 5 bases and J by 1 base, 4 bases remained unmatched. The CDR3 is CASSEGQRNTEAFF. The DNA for the CDR3 is TGTGCCAGCAGCGAGGGACAGCGGAACACTGAAGCTTTCTTT. Complete variable domain (other parts from reference TRBV7-9 and TRBJ1-1): DTGVSQNPRHKITKRGQNVTFRCDPISEHNRLYWYRQTLGQGPEFLTYFQNEAQLEKSRLLSDRFSAERPKGSFSTLEIQRTEQGDSAMYLCASSEGQRNTEAFFGQGTRLTVV.

This clone was seen once. The V and J genes are TRBV7-9 and TRBJ1-2; weak D call: TRBD1 (5 bases). V was cut by 1 base and J by 0 bases, with 15 bases left in between. The CDR3 spans 17 residues. Per germline, CDR1 SEHNR and CDR2 FQNEAQ (reference sequence). CDR3 amino acids: CASSLVGASAPNYGYTF. DNA of the CDR3: TGTGCCAGCAGCTTAGTTGGGGCGTCAGCACCTAACTATGGCTACACCTTC.